In its sample, the clone carrying this T cell receptor beta chain was seen a few times. What it binds is not known. The sample originates from a study of T cells in Graves' hyperthyroidism and ophthalmopathy. V gave up 3 bases and J gave up 3 bases, with 12 bases separating them. The CDR3 runs to 14 residues. Germline CDR1 reads MNHEY; CDR2 reads SMNVEV (reference sequence). Researchers took RNA transcripts and amplified the TCR beta CDR3 regions from them. The study used the HTBI primer set for a first-round RT-PCR of the TCR CDR3. TCRdb called the multiplex PCR reads again in MiXCR, with one record for every CDR3 protein. The table lists under 650,000 distinct CDR3 sequences, 15% to 20% of them singletons, with around 3.9% in the top ten. Lactation, pregnancy, other autoimmune disease or uncontrolled infection excluded patients. Study findings and constraints: Onset of ophthalmopathy came a median roughly 6.4 months after the model predicted it. Most clonotypes expanded in the thyroid (above 0.001) were also present in blood.

The chain joins TRBV27 to TRBJ2-7; possible D gene TRBD1, 6 bases. The sequenced material came from blood. This sequence originates from a woman aged 25 to 39 with Graves' hyperthyroidism. CDR3 coding DNA: TGTGCCAGCAGTTTCGGCAGGGGAAACTACGAGCAGTACTTC. It encodes CASSFGRGNYEQYF.